Each of the 8 T cell receptor beta chains below was sequenced from the same sample in a study of T-cell memory formation after mild COVID-19. Via MiXCR, TCRdb re-called the 5' RACE reads, giving one row per CDR3 protein. The data show about 62,000 distinct CDR3 sequences, about 10% seen once. The sample comprised PBMCs or a T cell subset sorted from them (not recorded which). The receptors originated from a man between 18 and 29 years old who had mild COVID-19 (a few samples of this study predate the infection). Cell type and time point are not known.

This clonotype has only a few counts. This chain uses TRBV12-3 or TRBV12-4 with TRBJ2-5; 9 positions agree with TRBD2. The CDR3 covers 16 residues. The V segment lost 7 bases and the J segment 1 base; nucleotides outside the gene matches: 10. The chain's CDR3 is CASTGASGGTQETQYF. The CDR3, as DNA: TGTGCCAGCACCGGGGCCAGCGGGGGGACCCAAGAGACCCAGTACTTC.

This clonotype was observed a few times. This chain connects TRBV6-5 to TRBJ2-5; TRBD2 is a possible D gene (7 bases). Trimming removed 6 bases from V and 5 bases from J, with 22 bases in between. Per the germline V gene, CDR1 is MNHEY and CDR2 is SVGAGI. The length of the CDR3 is 16 residues. The CDR3 sequence: CASSTYRDGRRETQYF. The CDR3 DNA sequence: TGTGCCAGCAGCACCTACAGGGACGGGAGGAGGGAGACCCAGTACTTC.

The chain recombines TRBV20-1 with TRBJ1-4, with a tentative D call TRBD1 (6 bases). There are 16 residues in the CDR3. The V gene's germline CDR1 is DFQATT and CDR2 SNEGSKA (reference sequence). Trimming stripped 6 bases from V and 8 bases from J, with 25 bases between. The CDR3 coding sequence is TGCAGTGCGACGGGGGCCGGTCGCCCGAAGAGGGAAAAACTGTTTTTT. It translates to CSATGAGRPKREKLFF.

J is TRBJ2-5 and V is TRBV7-3; a possible D gene is TRBD1 (6 bases). Germline lookup yields CDR1 SGHTA and CDR2 FQGTGA. The CDR3 length is 13 residues. V lost 5 bases to trimming and J lost 2 bases, with 9 bases between them. In nucleotides, the CDR3 is TGTGCCAGCAGCATTGGACAGCAAGAGACCCAGTACTTC. Its translation is CASSIGQQETQYF.

The J gene is TRBJ1-4, the V gene TRBV15; D is unclear. The germline V gene encodes CDR1 LNHNV and CDR2 YYDKDF (reference sequence). With 0 bases removed from V and 13 bases from J, the gap between germline ends came to 15 bases. The CDR3 is 14 residues long. CDR3 coding DNA: TGTGCCACCAGCAGAGATCGGATTGGAAACGGACTGTTTTTT. Translating gives CATSRDRIGNGLFF.

V gene TRBV20-1 combines with J gene TRBJ2-1, with 12 bases identical to TRBD2. Germline lookup yields CDR1 DFQATT and CDR2 SNEGSKA (reference sequence). The CDR3 runs to 16 residues. Trimming took 6 bases from V and 4 from J; bases not matched to a gene: 10. CDR3 nucleotides: TGCAGTGCCCACCGAACTAGCGGGGGGACTTACAATGAGCAGTTCTTC. The encoded protein is CSAHRTSGGTYNEQFF.

The chain employs TRBV4-1 and TRBJ2-2; a possible D gene is TRBD2 (5 bases). This CDR3 region has 16 residues. Per the germline V gene, CDR1 is MGHRA and CDR2 is YSYEKL. The V and J ends lost 5 bases and 1 base respectively, with 14 bases between them. The CDR3 is CASSRRVFENTGELFF. CDR3 bases: TGCGCCAGCAGCAGGCGGGTTTTTGAGAACACCGGGGAGCTGTTTTTT.

The chain combines TRBV4-1 with TRBJ2-7, with 7 bases lining up with TRBD1. CDR3 length: 14 amino acids. Trimming at V came to 4 bases and at J to 2 bases, leaving 5 bases not matched to a gene. In germline, CDR1 is MGHRA, CDR2 YSYEKL. The CDR3 loop reads CASSRLGQAYEQYF. The CDR3 DNA sequence: TGCGCCAGCAGCCGTCTCGGACAGGCCTACGAGCAGTACTTC.